These 27 T cell receptor beta chains share one sample of origin, sequenced in a study of blood T cell repertoires in COVID-19. Assay: immunoSEQ multiplex PCR; the TCRdb copy retains only in-frame clones and omits some. The repertoire consists of roughly 330,000 clones, with approximately 90% occurring once and the leading ten covering approximately 4%. Sequencing was done on a sample of peripheral blood. These receptors all stem from a woman in her fifties or sixties with active or convalescent COVID-19.

Comment on this clone: Other nucleotide sequences in the sample specify the same CDR3. The rearrangement uses TRBV7-3 and TRBJ2-1; the D gene is possibly TRBD2 (6 bases). The CDR3 is 15 residues long. CDR1 SGHTA and CDR2 FQGTGA come from the germline V gene. V lost 4 bases and J lost 3, with 13 bases in between. CDR3 region: CASSSTGGDYNEQFF. Written as DNA, the CDR3 is TGTGCCAGCAGCTCAACTGGAGGGGACTACAATGAGCAGTTCTTC.

The CDR3: CASSLLSGSGRGDEQFF. The CDR3 nucleotides read TGTGCCAGCAGCTTGTTAAGCGGCAGCGGGAGGGGAGATGAGCAGTTCTTC. The chain combines TRBV4-2 with TRBJ2-1; 10 nucleotides agree with TRBD2. The J segment lost 8 bases and the V segment lost 5 bases, leaving 15 bases of the junction unmatched. Germline V CDR1 and CDR2: LGHNA, YNFKEQ. The CDR3 is 17 amino acids.

The chain joins TRBV7-2 to TRBJ1-3; a possible D gene is TRBD1 (5 bases). The CDR3 extends over 19 amino acids. Germline CDR1 reads SGHTA; CDR2 reads FQGNSA. Trimming removed 1 base from V and 2 bases from J, with 21 bases in between. The CDR3 region has the DNA TGTGCCAGCAGCTTAGGAACTACTTCAGGGATCTGGGCTGGAAACACCATATATTTT. Amino acid sequence: CASSLGTTSGIWAGNTIYF. The variable domain in full, completed from reference TRBV7-2 and TRBJ1-3, reads GAGVSQSPSNKVTEKGKDVELRCDPISGHTALYWYRQSLGQGLEFLIYFQGNSAPDKSGLPSDRFSAERTGGSVSTLTIQRTQQEDSAVYLCASSLGTTSGIWAGNTIYFGEGSWLTVV.

The chain couples TRBV7-9 to TRBJ2-1; 8 bases are shared with TRBD2. The CDR3 totals 15 residues. V lost 4 bases, J lost 1 base, and 3 bases stayed unmatched. Germline V gene lookup returns CDR1 SEHNR and CDR2 FQNEAQ (reference sequence). The CDR3 DNA sequence: TGTGCCAGCAGCTCCCAGCGGGAGTCCTACAATGAGCAGTTCTTC. As protein: CASSSQRESYNEQFF.

The chain is built from TRBV5-5 and TRBJ1-1, with D hard to call. This CDR3 has 15 residues. The ends were cut back, 3 bases at V and 1 base at J, with 13 bases in the middle. Looked up from germline, CDR1 is SGHKS and CDR2 is YYEKEE (reference sequence). CDR3 nucleotides: TGTGCCAGCAGCTCGAGTCCTGCTGAGAACACTGAAGCTTTCTTT. Translating it yields CASSSSPAENTEAFF.

This chain connects TRBV9 to TRBJ1-6; the D is unclear. In germline, CDR1 is SGDLS, CDR2 YYNGEE. The CDR3 length is 14 residues. V gave up 1 base and J gave up 8 bases, with 10 bases separating them. CDR3 residues: CASSVSGADSPLHF. The CDR3 nucleotides are TGTGCCAGCAGCGTATCCGGAGCGGATTCACCCCTCCACTTT.

The chain joins TRBV29-1 to TRBJ1-1, with D maybe TRBD1 (5 bases). Germline assignment: CDR1 SQVTM and CDR2 ANQGSEA. CDR3 size: 13 residues. V was pared by 6 bases and J by 4 bases, with 15 bases between. Here the CDR3 reads CSVGGGAGTEAFF. CDR3 DNA sequence: TGCAGCGTGGGGGGAGGGGCGGGCACTGAAGCTTTCTTT.

The V gene is TRBV6-1, the J gene TRBJ1-2; no reliable D call. The germline gives CDR1 MNHNS, CDR2 SASEGT. This CDR3 region has 14 residues. Trimming stripped 3 bases from V and 0 bases from J, with 8 bases between. The CDR3 coding sequence is TGTGCCAGCAGTGATTCAGGTGCTAACTATGGCTACACCTTC. As protein: CASSDSGANYGYTF.

The table lists this clone with a count of one. The CDR3 sequence: CASSDVDRGTQETQYF. The CDR3, as DNA: TGTGCCAGCAGTGACGTGGACAGGGGGACCCAAGAGACCCAGTACTTC. V gene TRBV6-4 combines with J gene TRBJ2-5; TRBD1 matches at 10 bases. The germline CDR1 and CDR2 sequences are MRHNA and SNTAGT. Trimming cost V 2 bases and J 1 base; bases outside gene matches: 4. The CDR3 contains 16 residues.

This clone was recorded only once. The V and J genes are TRBV7-9 and TRBJ2-1; D possibly corresponds to TRBD2 (6 bases). In germline, CDR1 is SEHNR, CDR2 FQNEAQ (reference sequence). Trimming cost V 5 bases and J 8 bases, with 16 bases left between them. The CDR3 runs to 14 residues. The CDR3: CASSPRLVWDEQFF. The CDR3 DNA is TGTGCCAGCAGCCCTAGACTAGTGTGGGATGAGCAGTTCTTC.

This chain uses TRBV18 with TRBJ2-6; 9 nucleotides match TRBD1. The germline V gene encodes CDR1 KGHSH and CDR2 LQKENI. The CDR3 extends over 17 amino acids. The ends lost 5 bases at V and 2 bases at J; junction bases unmatched: 7. This CDR3 is CASSFETGGAGANVLTF. The CDR3 DNA is TGTGCCAGCTCATTCGAAACAGGGGGCGCTGGGGCCAACGTCCTGACTTTC.

The J gene is TRBJ1-3, the V gene TRBV4-2; D remains ambiguous. The CDR3 runs to 14 residues. V lost 3 bases to trimming and J lost 2 bases, with 8 bases between them. Germline CDR1 LGHNA, CDR2 YNFKEQ. The chain's CDR3 is CASSQQVAGNTIYF. The CDR3 bases are TGTGCCAGCAGCCAGCAGGTGGCTGGAAACACCATATATTTT.

The chain uses TRBV21-1 and TRBJ1-2; the D call of TRBD1 is as the table states it, not checked on the DNA. TRBV21-1 is recorded as a pseudogene. CDR3 size: 11 residues. CDR3 amino acids: CASETGGGYTF. CDR3 sequence (DNA): TGTGCCAGCGAGACAGGGGGAGGCTACACCTTC.

This clone was picked up a small number of times. V is TRBV6-5 and J is TRBJ1-3; no firm D call. The CDR3 loop spans 15 amino acids. Germline V lookup: CDR1 MNHEY, CDR2 SVGAGI. Trimming stripped 6 bases from V and 0 bases from J, with 12 bases between. This chain's CDR3 is CASSVSGYSGNTIYF. The CDR3 DNA reads TGTGCCAGCAGCGTATCAGGTTACTCTGGAAACACCATATATTTT.

The V call is TRBV4-2, the J call TRBJ1-1, with 7 bases that match TRBD1. After removal of 4 bases from V and 2 bases from J, the junction contained 7 bases not matched to a gene. The CDR3 sequence is 15 residues long. Per germline, CDR1 LGHNA and CDR2 YNFKEQ. CDR3 loop: CASSPRGQGNTEAFF. CDR3 nucleotide sequence: TGTGCCAGCAGCCCAAGGGGGCAGGGAAACACTGAAGCTTTCTTT.

The count of this clone is one. The chain combines TRBV7-2 with TRBJ2-5; D is perhaps TRBD1 (6 bases). Germline V gene data show CDR1 as SGHTA and CDR2 as FQGNSA. The CDR3 spans 15 residues. Trimming took 1 base from V and 5 from J, leaving 14 bases between them. This CDR3 reads CASSLDVSRGETQYF. CDR3 nucleotides: TGTGCCAGCAGCTTAGATGTGAGCAGGGGTGAGACCCAGTACTTC. Complete variable domain (other parts from reference TRBV7-2 and TRBJ2-5): GAGVSQSPSNKVTEKGKDVELRCDPISGHTALYWYRQSLGQGLEFLIYFQGNSAPDKSGLPSDRFSAERTGGSVSTLTIQRTQQEDSAVYLCASSLDVSRGETQYFGPGTRLLVL.

The chain links TRBV18 to TRBJ1-1, with TRBD1 matching over 9 bases. V shed 3 bases and J 4 bases; nucleotides not matched to a gene: 3. The germline CDR1 and CDR2 sequences are KGHSH and LQKENI. This CDR3 contains 14 residues. CDR3: CASSPGTGFTEAFF. For the CDR3, the DNA is TGTGCCAGCTCACCCGGGACAGGGTTCACTGAAGCTTTCTTT.

The chain combines TRBV11-2 with TRBJ2-3; 10 nucleotides agree with TRBD1. Trimming cost V 1 base and J 0 bases; bases outside gene matches: 7. The CDR3 spans 18 residues. The germline V gene has CDR1 SGHAT and CDR2 FQNNGV. The CDR3 coding sequence is TGTGCCAGCAGCTTAGTTCCCGGGACAGGGGTTAGCACAGATACGCAGTATTTT. It translates to CASSLVPGTGVSTDTQYF.

This chain links TRBV15 with TRBJ1-1; D gene ambiguous. Germline values: CDR1 LNHNV, CDR2 YYDKDF (reference sequence). The V end lost 0 bases, the J end lost 1 base, and 12 bases lay between the germline ends. The CDR3 is 16 amino acids. The CDR3 here is CATSRDPGMGNTEAFF. The CDR3 bases are TGTGCCACCAGCAGAGATCCGGGAATGGGGAACACTGAAGCTTTCTTT.

The genes are TRBV25-1 and TRBJ1-1; the D is unclear. The V and J ends lost 3 bases and 2 bases respectively, with 4 bases between them. Germline V lookup: CDR1 MGHDK, CDR2 SYGVNS. The CDR3 is 12 residues long. In nucleotides, the CDR3 is TGTGCCAGCAGTGAGGCAAACACTGAAGCTTTCTTT. This translates into CASSEANTEAFF.

V gene TRBV10-3 combines with J gene TRBJ2-7; 11 positions agree with TRBD1. V was clipped by 8 bases and J by 5 bases; unmatched bases: 14. The CDR3 loop spans 16 amino acids. The germline CDR1 and CDR2 sequences are ENHRY and SYGVKD. The chain's CDR3 is CAIQTRWGQGENEQYF. The CDR3 DNA reads TGTGCCATCCAAACAAGGTGGGGACAGGGGGAAAACGAGCAGTACTTC.

The chain recombines TRBV1 with TRBJ1-1. TRBV1 is an annotated pseudogene. The CDR3 is 14 residues long. This CDR3 reads CTSSQDHRELSAFF. The CDR3 coding sequence is TGCACCAGCAGCCAAGATCACCGGGAACTGTCGGCTTTCTTT.

The rearrangement links TRBV28 to TRBJ1-2, with D possibly matching TRBD1 (5 bases). The V gene's germline CDR1 is MDHEN and CDR2 SYDVKM. The CDR3 consists of 14 residues. The CDR3 bases are TGTGGGACACTGGGTACCCCTCCTAACTATGGCTACACCTTC. The encoded protein is CGTLGTPPNYGYTF.

This chain uses TRBV7-2 with TRBJ1-1; perhaps TRBD1 as D (6 bases). Germline-derived CDR1 and CDR2 are SGHTA and FQGNSA. Between the trimmed V and J ends, which lost 6 bases and 0 bases, there was a span of 8 bases. The CDR3 is 13 residues long. The CDR3: CASRRQVNTEAFF. The CDR3 DNA reads TGTGCCAGCAGACGACAGGTGAACACTGAAGCTTTCTTT.

V gene TRBV6-2 or TRBV6-3 combines with J gene TRBJ2-1; TRBD2 agrees at 8 bases. CDR1 and CDR2 from the germline V gene are MNHEY and SVGEGT. The CDR3 extends over 17 amino acids. The junction had 13 bases not matched to a gene; V was cut back by 5 bases and J by 4 bases. The CDR3 region has the DNA TGTGCCAGCAGTCCATCACAGCGGGAGAGGTGGTACAATGAGCAGTTCTTC. It specifies CASSPSQRERWYNEQFF.

The gene calls are TRBV5-4 and TRBJ1-2; D remains ambiguous. Trimming took off 2 bases at V and 4 bases at J, with 12 bases between the two ends. The CDR3 length is 14 residues. The germline V gene has CDR1 SGHNT and CDR2 YYREEE (reference sequence). CDR3 sequence: CASSFREILYGYTF. CDR3 in DNA: TGTGCCAGCAGCTTCCGGGAAATCCTCTATGGCTACACCTTC.

The gene calls are TRBV2 and TRBJ1-2; TRBD1 matches 11 bases. The V gene's germline CDR1 is SNHLY and CDR2 FYNNEI. The CDR3 runs to 14 residues. Trimming took 1 base from V and 7 from J; bases not matched to a gene: 2. CDR3: CASSEGTGGGGYTF. In DNA, the CDR3 is TGTGCCAGCAGTGAAGGGACAGGGGGCGGTGGCTACACCTTC.